This TCR beta chain was profiled in a study of response to subunit inactivated influenza vaccine. This clonotype has at least ten counts. CDR1 and CDR2 (germline): SQVTM, ANQGSEA. Trimming cost V 4 bases and J 5 bases, with 12 bases left between them. The CDR3 consists of 13 residues. TCRdb re-derived calls from the RT-PCR reads in MiXCR, one entry per CDR3 protein. The sample consists of just under 550,000 distinct CDR3 sequences, under 25% of them appearing once. The data also belong to a second study, concerning T cells expressing NK-cell markers. That report notes: cDNA encoding TCR beta was synthesized via 5'RACE template switching incorporating UMIs. Underlying the TCR beta repertoires were sorted CD3+CD56+NKG2C+, CD3+CD56+NKG2C- and CD3+CD56-NKG2C+ T cells. Only alpha-beta TCR T cells were sorted in several experiments, using an anti-gamma-delta TCR antibody.

The chain uses TRBV29-1 and TRBJ2-1; D is undetermined. Sequenced material: CD4+ T cells sorted from PBMCs, taken approximately 12 days after vaccination. The TCR comes from a middle-aged man who received an inactivated influenza vaccine. The CDR3 coding sequence is TGCAGCGTTGTTAGACCCCAGAACAATGAGCAGTTCTTC. Protein product: CSVVRPQNNEQFF.